The sequence of this T cell receptor beta chain was determined in a study of blood T cell repertoires in COVID-19. Background on the study: PBMCs, B-cell-depleted T cells, or T cells were the source of the cDNA or gDNA that made up the material.

How the authors handled the data: Estimation of nucleated cell counts relied on the amplification of reference gene primers. Libraries were prepared by immunoSEQ multiplex PCR; TCRdb keeps only in-frame clonotypes and omits some of them. D and trimming were read from the DNA, whereas the V and J calls and clone size are those reported in that table. The sample has some 230,000 clones, around 83% seen once. This receptor was taken from a woman in her 50s with acute or convalescent COVID-19. Sequenced material: peripheral blood.

Written as DNA, the CDR3 is TGTGCCAGCAGCCAGGGAGGGGGAAAGCCCCAGTACTTC. This gives the protein CASSQGGGKPQYF. This rearrangement joins TRBV11-3 to TRBJ2-5; maybe TRBD2 (7 bases). The germline V and J ends were trimmed by 5 bases and 9 bases, with 16 bases remaining between them. CDR3 length: 13 amino acids. Looked up from germline, CDR1 is SGHNT and CDR2 is YENEEA.